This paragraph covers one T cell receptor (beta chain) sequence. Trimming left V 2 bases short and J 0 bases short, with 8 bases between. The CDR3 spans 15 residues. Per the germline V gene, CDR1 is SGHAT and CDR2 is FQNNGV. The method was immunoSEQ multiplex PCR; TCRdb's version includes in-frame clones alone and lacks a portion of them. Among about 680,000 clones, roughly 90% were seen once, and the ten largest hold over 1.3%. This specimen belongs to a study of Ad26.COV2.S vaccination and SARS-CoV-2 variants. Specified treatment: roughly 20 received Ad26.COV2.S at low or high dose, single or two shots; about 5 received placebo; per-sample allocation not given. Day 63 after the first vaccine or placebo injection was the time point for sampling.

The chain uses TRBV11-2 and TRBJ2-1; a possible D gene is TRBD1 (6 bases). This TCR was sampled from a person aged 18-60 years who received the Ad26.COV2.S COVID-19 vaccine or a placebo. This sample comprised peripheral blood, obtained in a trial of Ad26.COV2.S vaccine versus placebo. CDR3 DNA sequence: TGTGCCAGCAGCTTAAGGGGGAGCTCCTACAATGAGCAGTTCTTC. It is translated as CASSLRGSSYNEQFF.